This T cell receptor beta chain came from a study of OX40 agonist ivuxolimab in advanced cancers. Study details: Hepatocellular carcinoma, melanoma, renal cell or head and neck cancer was diagnosed in the dose-escalation patients. Averaging about 60 years in age, with a range of roughly 23 to 85, the cohort was 65% to 90% male.

Points from the study as a whole: Among the lowest peripheral clonal expansion occurred in 0.1-3.0 mg/kg partial responders.

Sequencing was performed with immunoSEQ multiplex PCR; in TCRdb, only in-frame clones are kept and a portion is missing. The sample holds some 10,000 clones; over 70% are singletons and the top ten take about 30%. To note about this clone: The antigen is not known.

Any history of autoimmune disease or systemic immunosuppression disqualified patients. The germline V gene encodes CDR1 SNHLY and CDR2 FYNNEI. The J segment lost 5 bases and the V segment lost 10 bases, leaving 13 bases of the junction unmatched. This CDR3 is built from 15 residues. This material consisted of CD4+ or CD8+ T cells sorted from blood, taken in a trial of the OX40 agonist ivuxolimab. The TCR was taken from an adult with an advanced solid tumor such as melanoma, head and neck, liver or kidney cancer. The chain employs TRBV2 and TRBJ2-5, with 10 positions matching TRBD2. The CDR3 nucleotides read TGTGCCACCCTAGTAGCGGGAGGTAACGTTGAGACCCAGTACTTC. It is translated as CATLVAGGNVETQYF.